One sample yielded the 25 T cell receptor beta chains listed below, sequenced in a study of CD8 T cells in ankylosing spondylitis. In TCRdb, the 5' RACE reads were re-called with MiXCR into one record per CDR3 protein. The sample shows 200,000 to 250,000 distinct CDR3 sequences, 20% to 30% of them seen only once. The material sequenced was blood, either unsorted or a sorted T cell fraction (not recorded which). Receptors originate from a male donor with ankylosing spondylitis or in good health (not recorded which).

This clonotype was found many times. The rearrangement uses TRBV10-3 and TRBJ2-1; 13 nucleotides match TRBD2. In germline, CDR1 is ENHRY, CDR2 SYGVKD. The CDR3 has 16 amino acids. V trimming: 10 bases; J trimming: 4 bases; junction bases outside the gene matches: 10. CDR3 loop: CATHTGTSGKYNEQFF. CDR3 sequence (DNA): TGTGCCACACACACCGGGACTAGCGGGAAGTACAATGAGCAGTTCTTC.

In this sample, this clonotype turned up once. This chain links TRBV18 with TRBJ1-1, with D possibly being TRBD1 (5 bases). Trimming removed 3 bases at V and 3 bases at J, with 17 bases between. Germline CDR1 is KGHSH and CDR2 is LQKENI. The CDR3 contains 16 residues. The CDR3 sequence: CASSPSGTPKDTEAFF. The CDR3 DNA reads TGTGCCAGCTCACCTTCCGGGACCCCAAAGGACACTGAAGCTTTCTTT.

This clonotype was counted many times. The chain links TRBV5-1 to TRBJ2-2, with 9 bases lining up with TRBD1. Germline lookup yields CDR1 SGHRS and CDR2 YFSETQ. V was clipped by 0 bases and J by 8 bases; unmatched bases: 2. The CDR3 extends over 14 amino acids. The CDR3 region has the DNA TGCGCCAGCAGCTTGGACAGGGGGCATGGGGAGCTGTTTTTT. Translating it yields CASSLDRGHGELFF.

This clonotype turned up a few times. The chain employs TRBV6-1 and TRBJ2-3, with 8 bases identical to TRBD1. J gave up 0 bases and V 6 bases, and 5 bases lay outside the gene matches. The CDR3 is 15 residues long. CDR1 and CDR2 (germline): MNHNS, SASEGT. In DNA, the CDR3 is TGTGCCAGCAGATCGGACAGGGAGAGCACAGATACGCAGTATTTT. Amino acids: CASRSDRESTDTQYF.

The genes are TRBV7-3 and TRBJ2-5, with D perhaps matching TRBD2 (6 bases). This CDR3 has 16 amino acids. Trimming took off 2 bases at V and 5 bases at J, with 18 bases between the two ends. CDR1 and CDR2 from the germline V gene are SGHTA and FQGTGA. This chain's CDR3 is CASSLGDGAGRETQYF. The CDR3 DNA is TGTGCCAGCAGCTTAGGGGACGGGGCGGGAAGGGAGACCCAGTACTTC.

This clonotype has a count of ten or more. The chain uses TRBV9 and TRBJ1-1; the match to TRBD1 covers 9 bases. Germline-derived CDR1 and CDR2 are SGDLS and YYNGEE. After removal of 3 bases from V and 3 bases from J, the junction contained 6 bases not matched to a gene. The CDR3 sequence is 15 residues long. The chain's CDR3 is CASSALGQGDTEAFF. For the CDR3, the DNA is TGTGCCAGCAGCGCACTGGGACAGGGAGACACTGAAGCTTTCTTT.

This clonotype was found many times. The V gene is TRBV5-4, the J gene TRBJ2-1, with 10 bases fitting TRBD2. This CDR3 spans 14 amino acids. V lost 0 bases to trimming and J lost 9 bases; unmatched junction nucleotides: 3. The V gene's germline CDR1 is SGHNT and CDR2 YYREEE (reference sequence). CDR3 protein: CASSLASGSSEQFF. CDR3 in DNA: TGTGCCAGCAGCTTGGCTAGCGGGAGTTCTGAGCAGTTCTTC.

This chain joins TRBV5-5 and TRBJ2-5, with a weak D call TRBD1 (6 bases). CDR1 and CDR2 from the germline V gene are SGHKS and YYEKEE (reference sequence). Trimming took off 3 bases at V and 1 base at J, with 16 bases between the two ends. This CDR3 has 16 residues. For the CDR3, the DNA is TGTGCCAGCAGCTCGACCCAGGGGTCCTTCCAAGAGACCCAGTACTTC. Amino acids: CASSSTQGSFQETQYF.

At least ten counts were recorded for this clonotype. The rearrangement uses TRBV7-3 and TRBJ2-3, with D perhaps matching TRBD2 (5 bases). The CDR3 extends over 13 amino acids. The V gene lost 2 bases and the J gene lost 2 bases, with 5 bases spanning the gap. CDR1 SGHTA and CDR2 FQGTGA come from the germline V gene. The CDR3 here is CASSLDYTDTQYF. CDR3 nucleotides: TGTGCCAGCAGCTTAGACTACACAGATACGCAGTATTTT.

The V and J genes are TRBV12-3 or TRBV12-4 and TRBJ2-1; no definite D call. Trimming took 5 bases from V and 0 from J, leaving 11 bases between them. CDR3 length equals 15 residues. CDR3 sequence: CASSPLRSSYNEQFF. Written as DNA, the CDR3 is TGTGCCAGCAGTCCACTGCGTAGCTCCTACAATGAGCAGTTCTTC.

This clonotype has a count of ten or more. The rearrangement uses TRBV7-2 and TRBJ2-2; D may be TRBD1 (5 bases). This CDR3 region has 15 residues. The V end lost 1 base, the J end lost 1 base, and 7 bases lay between the germline ends. Germline CDR1 reads SGHTA; CDR2 reads FQGNSA. As DNA, the CDR3 is TGTGCCAGCAGCTTAGGACAGCTGAACACCGGGGAGCTGTTTTTT. Its translation: CASSLGQLNTGELFF.

This clonotype was counted ten times or more. The chain couples TRBV29-1 to TRBJ2-2; D not certain. V dropped 1 base and J dropped 0 bases, with 6 bases sitting between them. The germline gives CDR1 SQVTM, CDR2 ANQGSEA. The CDR3 covers 14 residues. CDR3 in amino acids: CSVEGSTNTGELFF. The CDR3 DNA follows: TGCAGCGTTGAAGGTAGTACGAACACCGGGGAGCTGTTTTTT.

This clonotype was detected many times. V gene TRBV9 combines with J gene TRBJ2-3, with 9 bases matching TRBD2. Trimming cost V 0 bases and J 3 bases; bases outside gene matches: 2. CDR3 size: 15 residues. Germline CDR1 SGDLS, CDR2 YYNGEE. The CDR3 here is CASSVALAGTDTQYF. CDR3 sequence (DNA): TGTGCCAGCAGCGTAGCGCTAGCGGGGACAGATACGCAGTATTTT.

This clonotype has just a few counts. The chain couples TRBV29-1 to TRBJ1-1; 8 nucleotides align to TRBD1. This CDR3 has 14 residues. Germline lookup yields CDR1 SQVTM and CDR2 ANQGSEA. J gave up 7 bases and V 3 bases, and 10 bases lay outside the gene matches. The DNA for the CDR3 is TGCAGCGTTGAGGACAGGGTGAGATCCCATGAAGCTTTCTTT. Residues: CSVEDRVRSHEAFF.

The chain recombines TRBV20-1 with TRBJ2-1, with 10 bases aligning to TRBD2. Looked up from germline, CDR1 is DFQATT and CDR2 is SNEGSKA (reference sequence). The ends lost 3 bases at V and 7 bases at J; junction bases unmatched: 6. This CDR3 spans 14 amino acids. The CDR3 DNA sequence: TGCAGTGCTAGGAGTACTAGCGGGGTAAATGAGCAGTTCTTC. Translation gives CSARSTSGVNEQFF.

The sample holds many counts of this clonotype. J is TRBJ2-5 and V is TRBV11-2; no clear D. This CDR3 has 11 amino acids. CDR1 SGHAT and CDR2 FQNNGV come from the germline V gene. The V end was cut by 5 bases, the J end by 2 bases, with 3 bases between. The CDR3 spells CASSAQETQYF. Here the CDR3 DNA reads TGTGCCAGCAGCGCTCAAGAGACCCAGTACTTC.

This clonotype was counted at least ten times. This sequence joins TRBV5-1 and TRBJ2-1; D is tentatively TRBD1 or TRBD2 (5 bases each). Trimming took off 4 bases at V and 7 bases at J, with 15 bases between the two ends. The CDR3 sequence is 14 residues long. CDR1 is SGHRS and CDR2 is YFSETQ in the germline V gene. The CDR3 DNA reads as TGCGCCAGCAGCGTCGCCGGGACGGCTAATGAGCAGTTCTTC. Encoded protein: CASSVAGTANEQFF.

This clonotype was seen at least ten times. The chain combines TRBV4-1 with TRBJ2-1, with a possible D match to TRBD2 (5 bases). The CDR3 loop spans 15 amino acids. V gave up 1 base and J gave up 7 bases, with 14 bases separating them. Germline V gives CDR1 MGHRA, CDR2 YSYEKL. In nucleotides, the CDR3 is TGCGCCAGCAGCCAAGTCCCGGGGTCAAGGAATGAGCAGTTCTTC. As protein: CASSQVPGSRNEQFF.

The chain couples TRBV12-3 or TRBV12-4 to TRBJ2-2; unclear D gene. This CDR3 has 11 amino acids. Between the trimmed V and J ends, which lost 9 bases and 7 bases, there was a span of 9 bases. The CDR3 region is CASTSNGELFF. The CDR3 DNA reads TGTGCCAGTACCTCGAACGGGGAGCTGTTTTTT.

This clonotype was seen repeatedly, ten times or more. The genes are TRBV20-1 and TRBJ2-7, with 8 bases aligning to TRBD2. After removal of 3 bases from V and 5 bases from J, the junction contained 9 bases not matched to a gene. CDR3 size: 14 residues. Germline CDR1 is DFQATT and CDR2 is SNEGSKA (reference sequence). Here the CDR3 reads CSARSRTSLHEQYF. In DNA, the CDR3 is TGCAGTGCTAGGAGTCGGACTAGCCTTCACGAGCAGTACTTC.

At least ten counts were recorded for this clonotype. The chain uses TRBV12-3 or TRBV12-4 and TRBJ2-4; D unresolved. V lost 3 bases and J 1 base, leaving 10 bases between the germline ends. There are 15 residues in the CDR3. The CDR3, as DNA: TGTGCCAGCAGTTTGCAGCGCGTGGCCAAAAACATTCAGTACTTC. It specifies CASSLQRVAKNIQYF.

This clonotype was recorded many times. The chain uses TRBV20-1 and TRBJ2-5, with D possibly matching TRBD1 (5 bases). This CDR3 comprises 14 residues. Germline V gene data show CDR1 as DFQATT and CDR2 as SNEGSKA (reference sequence). Trimming removed 6 bases at V and 5 bases at J, with 19 bases between. CDR3 coding DNA: TGCAGTGCAAACGACAGACCGCCGAAGGAGACCCAGTACTTC. Its protein product is CSANDRPPKETQYF.

The V and J genes are TRBV12-3 or TRBV12-4 and TRBJ1-1; D possibly corresponds to TRBD1 (5 bases). The CDR3 spans 14 residues. Trimming left V 3 bases short and J 1 base short, with 9 bases between. CDR3 DNA sequence: TGTGCCAGCAGTTTCAGGGTTAGGAACACTGAAGCTTTCTTT. Protein sequence: CASSFRVRNTEAFF.

This rearrangement joins TRBV12-3 or TRBV12-4 to TRBJ2-5; 9 bases agree with TRBD1. Trimming removed 4 bases from V and 1 base from J; junction bases left unmatched: 4. The CDR3 sequence is 15 residues long. For the CDR3, the DNA is TGTGCCAGCAGTTGGACAGGGGTCCCCCAAGAGACCCAGTACTTC. It translates to CASSWTGVPQETQYF.

A few counts support this clonotype. The CDR3 loop reads CASSPNSADTQYF. The CDR3, as DNA: TGTGCCAGCTCACCCAATTCGGCAGATACGCAGTATTTT. This chain uses TRBV18 with TRBJ2-3; D is uncertain. The length of the CDR3 is 13 residues. Looked up from germline, CDR1 is KGHSH and CDR2 is LQKENI. V was cut by 3 bases and J by 4 bases, with 8 bases left in between.